The present T cell receptor (beta chain) was sequenced within a study of OX40 agonist ivuxolimab in advanced cancers. Points from the study as a whole: Compared with CD4+, CD8+ T cells on average had more expanded clones.

TCRdb's copy holds only in-frame clones and misses some; the assay was immunoSEQ multiplex PCR. The data contain about 61,000 clones, roughly four fifths of them singletons. This CDR3 has 16 residues. The germline V gene encodes CDR1 SGHVS and CDR2 FNYEAQ. The germline V and J ends were trimmed by 4 bases and 0 bases, with 12 bases remaining between them. About this clone itself: Its target is unknown.

This chain connects TRBV7-6 to TRBJ2-2; D is ambiguous. This clonotype was sampled from an adult with an advanced solid tumor such as melanoma, head and neck, liver or kidney cancer. Sequenced material: CD4+ or CD8+ T cells sorted from blood, taken in a trial of the OX40 agonist ivuxolimab. The CDR3: CASSSHNPANTGELFF. The CDR3 region has the DNA TGTGCCAGCAGCTCCCACAACCCCGCGAACACCGGGGAGCTGTTTTTT.